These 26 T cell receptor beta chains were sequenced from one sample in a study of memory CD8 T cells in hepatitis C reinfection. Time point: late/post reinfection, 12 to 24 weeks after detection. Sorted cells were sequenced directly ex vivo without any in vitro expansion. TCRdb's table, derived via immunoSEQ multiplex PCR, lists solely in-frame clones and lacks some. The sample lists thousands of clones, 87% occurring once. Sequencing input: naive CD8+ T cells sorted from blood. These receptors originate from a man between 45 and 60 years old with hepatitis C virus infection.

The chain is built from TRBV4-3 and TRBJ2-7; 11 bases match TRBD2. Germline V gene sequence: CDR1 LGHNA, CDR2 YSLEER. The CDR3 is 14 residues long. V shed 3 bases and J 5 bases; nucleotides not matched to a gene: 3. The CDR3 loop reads CASSQILAGDEQYF. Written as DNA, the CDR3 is TGCGCCAGCAGCCAGATACTAGCGGGAGACGAGCAGTACTTC.

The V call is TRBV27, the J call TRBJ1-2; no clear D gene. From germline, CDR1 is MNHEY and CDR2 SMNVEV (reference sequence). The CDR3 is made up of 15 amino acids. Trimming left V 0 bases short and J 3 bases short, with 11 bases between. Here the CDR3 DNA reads TGTGCCAGCAGTTTATCCCAGCGAGCCCACTATGGCTACACCTTC. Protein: CASSLSQRAHYGYTF.

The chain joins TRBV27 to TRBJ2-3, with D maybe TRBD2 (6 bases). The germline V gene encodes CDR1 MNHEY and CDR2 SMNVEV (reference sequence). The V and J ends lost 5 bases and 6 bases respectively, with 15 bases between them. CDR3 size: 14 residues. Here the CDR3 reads CASSAGTLPDTQYF. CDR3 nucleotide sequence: TGTGCCAGCAGTGCAGGGACTTTGCCGGATACGCAGTATTTT.

The DNA of the CDR3 is TGTGCCTGGAGTGAGACAGGGTGGAAAGCTTTCTTT. This gives the protein CAWSETGWKAFF. V and J are TRBV30 and TRBJ1-1; 7 nucleotides line up with TRBD1. Germline V gene sequence: CDR1 GTSNPN, CDR2 SVGIG (reference sequence). The CDR3 extends over 12 amino acids. V dropped 1 base and J dropped 9; count of bases not matched to a gene: 5.

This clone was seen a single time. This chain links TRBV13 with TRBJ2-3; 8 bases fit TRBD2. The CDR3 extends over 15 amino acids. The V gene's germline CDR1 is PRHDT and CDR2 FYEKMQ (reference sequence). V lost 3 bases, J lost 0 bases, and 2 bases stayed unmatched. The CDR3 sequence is CASSFRLASTDTQYF. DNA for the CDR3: TGTGCCAGCAGCTTCCGACTAGCGAGCACAGATACGCAGTATTTT.

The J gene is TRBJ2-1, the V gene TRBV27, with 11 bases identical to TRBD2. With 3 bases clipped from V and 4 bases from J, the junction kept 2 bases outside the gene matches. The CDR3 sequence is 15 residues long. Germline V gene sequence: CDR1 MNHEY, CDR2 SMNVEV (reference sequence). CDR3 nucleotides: TGTGCCAGCAGTTTTGGGACTAGCGGATACAATGAGCAGTTCTTC. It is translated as CASSFGTSGYNEQFF.

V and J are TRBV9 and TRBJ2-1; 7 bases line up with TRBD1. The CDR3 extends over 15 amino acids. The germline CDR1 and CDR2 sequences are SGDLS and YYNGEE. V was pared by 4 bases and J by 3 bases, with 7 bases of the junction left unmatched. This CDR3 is CASSLGAGGYNEQFF. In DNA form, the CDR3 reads TGTGCCAGCAGCCTAGGGGCAGGGGGCTACAATGAGCAGTTCTTC.

CDR3 protein: CASSLGAGVSYNEQFF. The CDR3 DNA is TGTGCCAGCAGCTTAGGAGCGGGTGTCTCCTACAATGAGCAGTTCTTC. The chain employs TRBV7-9 and TRBJ2-1, with a weak D call TRBD2 (6 bases). The CDR3 has 16 amino acids. Germline V lookup: CDR1 SEHNR, CDR2 FQNEAQ (reference sequence). The ends were cut back, 1 base at V and 0 bases at J, with 10 bases in the middle.

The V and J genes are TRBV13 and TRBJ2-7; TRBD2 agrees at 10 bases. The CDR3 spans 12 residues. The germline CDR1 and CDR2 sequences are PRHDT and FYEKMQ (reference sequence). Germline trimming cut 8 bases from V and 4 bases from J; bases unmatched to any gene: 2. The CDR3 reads CASSSGSYEQYF. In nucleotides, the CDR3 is TGTGCCAGCTCTAGCGGGAGTTACGAGCAGTACTTC. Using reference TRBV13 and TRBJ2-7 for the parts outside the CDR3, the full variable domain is AAGVIQSPRHLIKEKRETATLKCYPIPRHDTVYWYQQGPGQDPQFLISFYEKMQSDKGSIPDRFSAQQFSDYHSELNMSSLELGDSALYFCASSSGSYEQYFGPGTRLTVT.

CDR3 bases: TGTGCCACCAAATCGACAGGGTTTCCGCCCAATAGCTACGAGCAGTACTTC. Its translation is CATKSTGFPPNSYEQYF. The chain employs TRBV2 and TRBJ2-7; 7 nucleotides agree with TRBD1. This CDR3 has 17 residues. Trimming removed 10 bases from V and 3 bases from J; junction bases left unmatched: 21. Looked up from germline, CDR1 is SNHLY and CDR2 is FYNNEI.

CDR3 in amino acids: CASSQDRTLTDTQYF. The CDR3, as DNA: TGTGCCAGCAGCCAGGACAGGACCCTCACAGATACGCAGTATTTT. V is TRBV5-6 and J is TRBJ2-3; 7 bases are a match to TRBD1. The CDR3 is 15 amino acids. The V gene's germline CDR1 is SGHDT and CDR2 YYEEEE. V was clipped by 4 bases and J by 2 bases; unmatched bases: 7.

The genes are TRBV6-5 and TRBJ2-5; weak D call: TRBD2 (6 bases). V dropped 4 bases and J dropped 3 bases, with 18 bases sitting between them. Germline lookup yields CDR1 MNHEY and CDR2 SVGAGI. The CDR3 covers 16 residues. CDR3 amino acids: CASSFTQGGMEETQYF. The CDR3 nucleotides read TGTGCCAGCAGTTTCACCCAAGGAGGGATGGAAGAGACCCAGTACTTC.

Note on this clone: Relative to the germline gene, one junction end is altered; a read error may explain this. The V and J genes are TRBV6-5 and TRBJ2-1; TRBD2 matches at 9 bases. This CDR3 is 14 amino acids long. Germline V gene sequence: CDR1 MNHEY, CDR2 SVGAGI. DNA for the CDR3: TGTGCCAGCAGTCCCTACCAAGCCGGGACTAGCAGGCTCTTC. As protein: CASSPYQAGTSRLF.

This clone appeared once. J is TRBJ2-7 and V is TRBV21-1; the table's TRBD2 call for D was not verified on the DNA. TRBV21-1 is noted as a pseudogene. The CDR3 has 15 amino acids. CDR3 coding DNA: TGTGCCAGCAGCAAAGCGGGAGCGAGCTCCTACGAGCAGTACTTC. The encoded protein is CASSKAGASSYEQYF.

CDR3 sequence (DNA): TGTGCCAGCAGTCCGTTACAGGGGGCGGTCGCTGAAGCTTTCTTT. This gives the protein CASSPLQGAVAEAFF. V is TRBV27 and J is TRBJ1-1; 9 bases are a match to TRBD1. The ends lost 5 bases at V and 6 bases at J; junction bases unmatched: 10. CDR3 size: 15 residues. The germline gives CDR1 MNHEY, CDR2 SMNVEV (reference sequence).

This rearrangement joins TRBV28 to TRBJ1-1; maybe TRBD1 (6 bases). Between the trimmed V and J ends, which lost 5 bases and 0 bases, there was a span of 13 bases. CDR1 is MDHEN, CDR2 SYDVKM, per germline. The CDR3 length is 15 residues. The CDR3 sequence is CASSASGTLNTEAFF. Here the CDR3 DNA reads TGTGCCAGCAGTGCCTCCGGGACATTGAACACTGAAGCTTTCTTT.

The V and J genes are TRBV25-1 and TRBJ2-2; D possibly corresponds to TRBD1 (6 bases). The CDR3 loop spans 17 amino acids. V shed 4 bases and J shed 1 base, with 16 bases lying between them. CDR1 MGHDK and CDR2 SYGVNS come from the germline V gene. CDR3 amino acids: CASSAGAVIRNTGELFF. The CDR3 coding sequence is TGTGCCAGCAGTGCAGGGGCGGTCATACGGAACACCGGGGAGCTGTTTTTT.

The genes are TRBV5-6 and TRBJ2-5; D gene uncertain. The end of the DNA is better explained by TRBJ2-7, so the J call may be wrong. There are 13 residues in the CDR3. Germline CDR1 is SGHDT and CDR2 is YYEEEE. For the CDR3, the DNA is TGTGCCAGCAGCTTGGGGGCCCCCTACGAGCAGTACTTC. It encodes CASSLGAPYEQYF.

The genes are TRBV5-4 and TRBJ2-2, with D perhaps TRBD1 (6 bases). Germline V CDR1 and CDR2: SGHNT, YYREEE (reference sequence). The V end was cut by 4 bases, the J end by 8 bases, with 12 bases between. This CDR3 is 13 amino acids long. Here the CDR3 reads CASSLLGTGELFF. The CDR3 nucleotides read TGTGCCAGCAGCCTTCTCGGGACAGGGGAGCTGTTTTTT.

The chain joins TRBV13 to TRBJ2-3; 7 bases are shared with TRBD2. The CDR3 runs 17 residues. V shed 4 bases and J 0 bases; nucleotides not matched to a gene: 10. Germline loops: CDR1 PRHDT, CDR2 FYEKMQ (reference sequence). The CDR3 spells CASSSREDPESTDTQYF. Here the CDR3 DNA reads TGTGCCAGCAGCTCTCGGGAGGACCCAGAAAGCACAGATACGCAGTATTTT.

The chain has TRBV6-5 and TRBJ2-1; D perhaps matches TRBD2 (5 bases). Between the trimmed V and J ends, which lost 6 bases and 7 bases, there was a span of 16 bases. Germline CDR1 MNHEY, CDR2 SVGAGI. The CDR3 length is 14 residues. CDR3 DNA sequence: TGTGCCAGCAGCCAAAGACTACTGGGGAATGAGCAGTTCTTC. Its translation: CASSQRLLGNEQFF.

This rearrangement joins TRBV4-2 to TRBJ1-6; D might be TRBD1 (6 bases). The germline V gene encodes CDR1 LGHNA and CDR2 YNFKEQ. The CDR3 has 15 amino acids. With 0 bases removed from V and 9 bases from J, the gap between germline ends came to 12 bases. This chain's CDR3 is CASSQEGALASPLHF. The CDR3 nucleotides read TGTGCCAGCAGCCAAGAGGGGGCCCTAGCTTCACCCCTCCACTTT.

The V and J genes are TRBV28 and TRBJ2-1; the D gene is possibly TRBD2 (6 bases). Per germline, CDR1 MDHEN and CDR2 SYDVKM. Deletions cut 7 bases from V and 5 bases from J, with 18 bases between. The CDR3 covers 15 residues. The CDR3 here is CASIRSGGPNNEQFF. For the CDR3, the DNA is TGTGCCAGCATTCGGTCCGGGGGTCCGAACAATGAGCAGTTCTTC. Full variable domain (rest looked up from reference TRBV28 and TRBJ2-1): DVKVTQSSRYLVKRTGEKVFLECVQDMDHENMFWYRQDPGLGLRLIYFSYDVKMKEKGDIPEGYSVSREKKERFSLILESASTNQTSMYLCASIRSGGPNNEQFFGPGTRLTVL.

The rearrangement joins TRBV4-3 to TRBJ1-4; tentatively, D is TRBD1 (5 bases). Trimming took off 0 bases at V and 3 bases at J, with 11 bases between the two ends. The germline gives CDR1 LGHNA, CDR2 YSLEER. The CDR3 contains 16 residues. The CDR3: CASSQDRGRANEKLFF. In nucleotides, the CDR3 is TGCGCCAGCAGCCAAGATCGTGGCAGGGCTAATGAAAAACTGTTTTTT.

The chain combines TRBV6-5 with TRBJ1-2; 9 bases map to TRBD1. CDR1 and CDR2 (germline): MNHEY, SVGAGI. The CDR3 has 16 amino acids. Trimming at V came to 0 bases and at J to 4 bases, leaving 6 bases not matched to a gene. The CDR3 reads CASSYSATGGGYGYTF. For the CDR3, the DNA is TGTGCCAGCAGTTACTCAGCGACAGGGGGTGGCTATGGCTACACCTTC.

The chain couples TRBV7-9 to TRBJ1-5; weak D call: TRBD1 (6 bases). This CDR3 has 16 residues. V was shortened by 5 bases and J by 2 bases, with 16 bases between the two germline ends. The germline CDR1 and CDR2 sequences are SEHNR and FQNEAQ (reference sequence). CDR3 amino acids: CASSPGVSGGNQPQHF. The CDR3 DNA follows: TGTGCCAGCAGCCCAGGCGTGTCAGGGGGCAATCAGCCCCAGCATTTT.